The 18 T cell receptor beta chains in this list originate from one sample, sequenced in a study of cytomegalovirus exposure and HLA in healthy donors. The PCR made use of 60 Vbeta and 13 Jbeta primers. The method was immunoSEQ multiplex PCR; TCRdb's version includes in-frame clones alone and lacks a portion of them. The sample shows approximately 100,000 clones, over 70% of them seen only once. The sample taken for sequencing was PBMCs. These receptors were collected from a woman between 35 and 50 years old in good health and CMV-seronegative.

The chain is built from TRBV21-1 and TRBJ1-2. TRBV21-1 is given as a pseudogene. The CDR3 contains 14 residues. The DNA of the CDR3 is TGTGCCAGCAGCAAAGCGGCTAGAATTAATGGCTACACCTTC. Residues: CASSKAARINGYTF.

V is TRBV7-2 and J is TRBJ2-3, with 16 nucleotides matching TRBD2. The J segment lost 1 base and the V segment lost 8 bases, leaving 9 bases of the junction unmatched. The CDR3 covers 18 residues. CDR1 and CDR2 from the germline V gene are SGHTA and FQGNSA. CDR3 DNA sequence: TGTGCCAGCGGCGGGACTAGCGGGGGGGCCTACGGCACAGATACGCAGTATTTT. This translates into CASGGTSGGAYGTDTQYF.

The rearrangement links TRBV4-1 to TRBJ1-1, with TRBD1 as a possible D gene (5 bases). In germline, CDR1 is MGHRA, CDR2 YSYEKL. The CDR3 contains 17 residues. Trimming shortened V by 3 bases and J by 0 bases, and 17 bases separated the two germline ends. CDR3 region: CASSQGLLQVMNTEAFF. The CDR3 coding sequence is TGCGCCAGCAGCCAGGGGTTGCTACAGGTTATGAACACTGAAGCTTTCTTT.

The chain recombines TRBV5-8 with TRBJ1-4, with a tentative D call TRBD1 (6 bases). V was pared by 4 bases and J by 16 bases, with 20 bases between. The germline V gene has CDR1 SGHTS and CDR2 YDEGEE. This CDR3 is built from 13 residues. CDR3 in amino acids: CASSEDSLRSGFF. The CDR3 DNA follows: TGTGCCAGCAGCGAGGACAGCCTCCGGTCCGGGTTTTTT.

J is TRBJ1-1 and V is TRBV5-8, with D perhaps TRBD1 (5 bases). The germline V and J ends were trimmed by 4 bases and 1 base, with 8 bases remaining between them. Germline V gives CDR1 SGHTS, CDR2 YDEGEE. The CDR3 consists of 13 residues. CDR3 nucleotide sequence: TGTGCCAGCAGCCGGGACTGGAACACTGAAGCTTTCTTT. Protein sequence: CASSRDWNTEAFF.

Only one count was recorded for this clone. V is TRBV2 and J is TRBJ2-3; a weak D match, TRBD1 (5 bases). With 4 bases removed from V and 2 bases from J, the gap between germline ends came to 16 bases. This CDR3 region has 16 residues. Germline CDR1 and CDR2: SNHLY and FYNNEI. CDR3 nucleotides: TGTGCCAGCAGTGTCCAGGGTCAGTCCTTCACAGATACGCAGTATTTT. Translated, it gives CASSVQGQSFTDTQYF. The full variable domain, in which reference TRBV2 and TRBJ2-3 provide the parts outside the CDR3, is EPEVTQTPSHQVTQMGQEVILRCVPISNHLYFYWYRQILGQKVEFLVSFYNNEISEKSEIFDDQFSVERPDGSNFTLKIRSTKLEDSAMYFCASSVQGQSFTDTQYFGPGTRLTVL.

The rearrangement uses TRBV28 and TRBJ2-3; perhaps TRBD2 as D (6 bases). The V end lost 10 bases, the J end lost 1 base, and 9 bases lay between the germline ends. Per the germline V gene, CDR1 is MDHEN and CDR2 is SYDVKM. There are 12 residues in the CDR3. CDR3 loop: CATCGGTDTQYF. Here the CDR3 DNA reads TGTGCCACGTGCGGGGGCACAGATACGCAGTATTTT.

Worth noting for this clone: The same CDR3 arises from other DNA sequences in this sample as well. The chain has TRBV2 and TRBJ1-1; D not certain. Trimming removed 8 bases at V and 6 bases at J, with 13 bases between. Germline values: CDR1 SNHLY, CDR2 FYNNEI. The CDR3 totals 12 residues. CDR3 sequence reads: CASLAGSPEAFF. The CDR3, as DNA: TGTGCCAGCCTGGCGGGGAGCCCTGAAGCTTTCTTT.

The CDR3 sequence is CASSLDTSTDTQYF. The DNA for the CDR3 is TGTGCCAGCAGCCTGGACACTAGCACAGATACGCAGTATTTT. The V and J genes are TRBV11-2 and TRBJ2-3; maybe TRBD1 (5 bases). The V gene lost 5 bases and the J gene lost 0 bases, with 9 bases spanning the gap. CDR1 is SGHAT and CDR2 is FQNNGV in the germline V gene. The CDR3 runs 14 residues.

V gene TRBV2 combines with J gene TRBJ2-1; 7 nucleotides agree with TRBD1. Trimming cost V 0 bases and J 4 bases; bases outside gene matches: 9. In germline, CDR1 is SNHLY, CDR2 FYNNEI. The CDR3 has 17 amino acids. The CDR3 reads CASSEAGDRQGYNEQFF. CDR3 coding DNA: TGTGCCAGCAGTGAAGCTGGGGACCGACAGGGATACAATGAGCAGTTCTTC.

V gene TRBV6-1 combines with J gene TRBJ1-5, with 7 bases aligning to TRBD1. CDR3 length: 14 amino acids. With V trimmed by 4 bases and J by 10 bases, 10 bases remained unmatched. Germline V gene lookup returns CDR1 MNHNS and CDR2 SASEGT. CDR3 loop: CASSARRGWEPQHF. CDR3 DNA: TGTGCCAGCAGTGCCCGCAGGGGGTGGGAACCCCAGCATTTT.

The rearrangement links TRBV7-9 to TRBJ1-6; D not certain. The CDR3 totals 15 residues. Looked up from germline, CDR1 is SEHNR and CDR2 is FQNEAQ (reference sequence). V lost 1 base to trimming and J lost 6 bases, with 10 bases between them. For the CDR3, the DNA is TGTGCCAGCAGCTTAGGAGTGGGCAGTAATTCACCCCTCCACTTT. As protein: CASSLGVGSNSPLHF.

This chain joins TRBV15 and TRBJ2-1; no firm D call. The germline V and J ends were trimmed by 3 bases and 8 bases, with 17 bases remaining between them. Germline values: CDR1 LNHNV, CDR2 YYDKDF (reference sequence). The CDR3 loop spans 15 amino acids. CDR3 in amino acids: CATSSSVTIPDEQFF. The DNA for the CDR3 is TGTGCCACCAGCAGTTCTGTCACAATACCCGATGAGCAGTTCTTC.

The rearrangement joins TRBV2 to TRBJ2-5; 8 bases map to TRBD1. The J call could be wrong; TRBJ2-7 is a better fit for the DNA end. The CDR3 loop spans 13 amino acids. In germline, CDR1 is SNHLY, CDR2 FYNNEI. The CDR3 here is CAITRQGIYEQYF. CDR3 nucleotides: TGTGCCATAACCAGACAGGGGATCTACGAGCAGTACTTC.

The rearrangement uses TRBV7-8 and TRBJ1-5, with D unclear. Germline CDR1 and CDR2: SGHVS and FQNEAQ. V gave up 2 bases and J gave up 7 bases, with 12 bases separating them. This CDR3 has 14 residues. CDR3 sequence reads: CASSLSGSWQPQHF. CDR3 DNA: TGTGCCAGCAGCTTATCGGGGTCCTGGCAGCCCCAGCATTTT.

The chain has TRBV7-3 and TRBJ1-3; tentatively, D is TRBD1 (6 bases). Germline loops: CDR1 SGHTA, CDR2 FQGTGA. The CDR3 loop spans 16 amino acids. The V gene lost 4 bases and the J gene lost 0 bases, with 13 bases spanning the gap. CDR3 sequence (DNA): TGTGCCAGCAGCTCTGGGGGCCCCGGCTCTGGAAACACCATATATTTT. Its protein product is CASSSGGPGSGNTIYF.

The V and J genes are TRBV27 and TRBJ2-7, with TRBD1 matching 10 bases. The junction had 3 bases not matched to a gene; V was cut back by 3 bases and J by 4 bases. Germline CDR1 is MNHEY and CDR2 is SMNVEV (reference sequence). This CDR3 region has 14 residues. CDR3 nucleotides: TGTGCCAGCAGTTTCCGGGACAGGGGTTACGAGCAGTACTTC. Translation gives CASSFRDRGYEQYF.

This CDR3 reads CASSQVPSSSSYNEQFF. CDR3 in DNA: TGCGCCAGCAGCCAAGTCCCTAGCTCCAGCTCCTACAATGAGCAGTTCTTC. This chain connects TRBV4-1 to TRBJ2-1, with D maybe TRBD2 (5 bases). Germline CDR1 reads MGHRA; CDR2 reads YSYEKL. This CDR3 spans 17 amino acids. Trimming pared 1 base from V and 0 bases from J, leaving 13 bases between.